Sequencing of this T cell receptor beta chain was carried out in a study of long-term antiretroviral therapy in people with HIV. General study points: Following ART, diversity rose but still fell short of transplant donor controls.

The V end lost 4 bases, the J end lost 7 bases, and 12 bases lay between the germline ends. The germline gives CDR1 SGDLS, CDR2 YYNGEE. The CDR3 length is 14 residues. A word on this clone: What it binds is unknown.

At the survey level, the v3.0 immunoSEQ assay was run. The protocol was immunoSEQ multiplex PCR, while the TCRdb copy is restricted to in-frame clones and leaves out a portion. The sample holds around 38,000 clones, less than 95% seen once. Sequenced here: unsorted PBMCs, sampled approximately 9.1 years after starting antiretroviral therapy. The chain employs TRBV9 and TRBJ1-6, with a possible D match to TRBD1 (5 bases). This clonotype originated in a man aged 25 to 40 with HIV. CDR3 bases: TGTGCCAGCAGCTCTAAGCCAGGGAATTCACCCCTCCACTTT. This gives the protein CASSSKPGNSPLHF.